This T cell receptor (beta chain) was captured by sequencing in a study of T cells in Graves' hyperthyroidism and ophthalmopathy. Based on clinical symptoms, serum thyroxine and TRAb, thyroid ultrasound and orbital computed tomography, diagnoses were reached. Authors of the study amplified TCR beta CDR3 regions from RNA transcripts. The HTBI primer set drove a first-round RT-PCR of the TCR CDR3. TCRdb independently ran MiXCR on the multiplex PCR reads; one entry per CDR3 protein. The table lists 530,000 or so distinct CDR3 sequences, about 43% of them singletons, with about 8.3% in the top ten. Germline CDR1 KGHDR, CDR2 SFDVKD. Trimming removed 7 bases at V and 2 bases at J, with 19 bases between. This CDR3 contains 16 residues.

This TCR was recovered from a woman aged 18-30 years with Graves' hyperthyroidism. What was sequenced was peripheral blood or thyroid tissue (not recorded which). The genes are TRBV24-1 and TRBJ2-5; D is perhaps TRBD1 (6 bases). CDR3 residues: CATRGQQGDQQETQYF. Written as DNA, the CDR3 is TGTGCCACCAGGGGACAACAGGGTGATCAGCAAGAGACCCAGTACTTC.